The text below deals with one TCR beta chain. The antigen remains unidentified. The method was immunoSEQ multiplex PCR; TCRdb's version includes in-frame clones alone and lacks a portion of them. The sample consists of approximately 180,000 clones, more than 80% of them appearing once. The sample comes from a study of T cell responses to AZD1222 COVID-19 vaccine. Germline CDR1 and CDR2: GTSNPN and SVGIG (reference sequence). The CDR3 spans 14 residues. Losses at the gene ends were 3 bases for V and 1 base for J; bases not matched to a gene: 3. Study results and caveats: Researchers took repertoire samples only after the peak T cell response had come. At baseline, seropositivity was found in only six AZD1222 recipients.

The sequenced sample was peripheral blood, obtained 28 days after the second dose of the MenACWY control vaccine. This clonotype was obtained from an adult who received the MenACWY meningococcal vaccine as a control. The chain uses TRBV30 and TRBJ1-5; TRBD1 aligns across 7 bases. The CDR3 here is CAWSQGQSNQPQHF. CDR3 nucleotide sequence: TGTGCCTGGAGCCAGGGACAGAGCAATCAGCCCCAGCATTTT. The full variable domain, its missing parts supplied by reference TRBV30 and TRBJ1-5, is SQTIHQWPATLVQPVGSPLSLECTVEGTSNPNLYWYRQAAGRGLQLLFYSVGIGQISSEVPQNLSASRPQDRQFILSSKKLLLSDSGFYLCAWSQGQSNQPQHFGDGTRLSIL.